These 31 T cell receptor beta chains were sequenced from one sample in a study of PD-L1 blockade in urothelial cancer. Clones were sequenced by immunoSEQ multiplex PCR, and TCRdb holds only the in-frame ones, with some missing. The table records about 120,000 clones, around 89% of them present only once. This sample's time point: peripheral blood 6 weeks after treatment start. This sample comprised PBMCs, obtained around atezolizumab (anti-PD-L1) treatment. These receptors all stem from a man aged 60 to 69 with urothelial cancer.

V and J are TRBV5-1 and TRBJ2-6; the match to TRBD1 covers 7 bases. Looked up from germline, CDR1 is SGHRS and CDR2 is YFSETQ. V shed 2 bases, J shed 4 bases, and the junction held 6 bases outside the gene matches. The CDR3 is 16 amino acids. The CDR3 sequence: CASSLQGSAGANVLTF. CDR3 bases: TGCGCCAGCAGCTTACAGGGGAGTGCGGGGGCCAACGTCCTGACTTTC.

The gene calls are TRBV27 and TRBJ1-1; 11 nucleotides line up with TRBD1. This CDR3 is 14 amino acids long. From germline, CDR1 is MNHEY and CDR2 SMNVEV (reference sequence). V shed 6 bases, J shed 7 bases, and the junction held 7 bases outside the gene matches. The CDR3 DNA reads as TGTGCCAGCAGCCGGACAGGGGGCGCGAGTGAAGCTTTCTTT. This codes for CASSRTGGASEAFF.

The chain has TRBV28 and TRBJ1-1; D uncertain. The germline V gene encodes CDR1 MDHEN and CDR2 SYDVKM. Between the trimmed V and J ends, which lost 6 bases and 10 bases, there was a span of 15 bases. CDR3 length: 12 residues. CDR3 bases: TGTGCCAGCAGCCAACGTAGTACGGGAGCTTTCTTT. Its translation: CASSQRSTGAFF.

V is TRBV29-1 and J is TRBJ2-3, with D perhaps TRBD2 (7 bases). Germline V gene lookup returns CDR1 SQVTM and CDR2 ANQGSEA. CDR3 length: 16 amino acids. Trimming removed 7 bases at V and 1 base at J, with 21 bases between. CDR3 DNA: TGCAGCGCCTTAGGGAGGGGGGGCGTCGGCACAGATACGCAGTATTTT. It codes for CSALGRGGVGTDTQYF.

V usage is TRBV10-2 and J usage is TRBJ2-7, with a possible D match to TRBD2 (6 bases). The germline V gene encodes CDR1 WSHSY and CDR2 SAAADI. Trimming removed 7 bases from V and 5 bases from J, with 18 bases in between. The CDR3 length is 14 residues. The CDR3 nucleotides are TGCGCCAGCAACGGCCGGGAGTCGATTCACGAGCAGTACTTC. The encoded protein is CASNGRESIHEQYF.

The rearrangement uses TRBV11-2 and TRBJ1-2, with D perhaps TRBD1 (6 bases). CDR3 length: 18 amino acids. With 0 bases removed from V and 6 bases from J, the gap between germline ends came to 23 bases. Looked up from germline, CDR1 is SGHAT and CDR2 is FQNNGV. The CDR3, as DNA: TGTGCCAGCAGCTTAGATCATGGGGGGGGCATTCCCCGAGATGGCTACACCTTC. The encoded protein is CASSLDHGGGIPRDGYTF.

The V gene is TRBV19, the J gene TRBJ2-7, with 8 bases lining up with TRBD1. This CDR3 comprises 16 residues. Unmatched junction bases numbered 12, after V lost 5 bases and J lost 3 bases. Germline V gene lookup returns CDR1 LNHDA and CDR2 SQIVND (reference sequence). CDR3 sequence (DNA): TGTGCCAGTAGTCCCCTGGATTATGGACAGGGCTACGAGCAGTACTTC. Translated, it gives CASSPLDYGQGYEQYF. Full variable domain (rest looked up from reference TRBV19 and TRBJ2-7): DGGITQSPKYLFRKEGQNVTLSCEQNLNHDAMYWYRQDPGQGLRLIYYSQIVNDFQKGDIAEGYSVSREKKESFPLTVTSAQKNPTAFYLCASSPLDYGQGYEQYFGPGTRLTVT.

The chain links TRBV19 to TRBJ1-2, with 8 bases identical to TRBD1. This CDR3 has 13 amino acids. The V and J ends lost 4 bases and 7 bases, in that order; junction bases with no gene match: 5. The germline gives CDR1 LNHDA, CDR2 SQIVND (reference sequence). CDR3 nucleotide sequence: TGTGCCAGTAGTACCCCGGACAGGGTTGGCTACACCTTC. It is translated as CASSTPDRVGYTF.

Concerning this clone: A junction end diverges from the germline sequence, so it may reflect a read error. This rearrangement joins TRBV6-4 to TRBJ2-6, with D unclear. CDR3 length: 15 amino acids. Germline V CDR1 and CDR2: MRHNA, SNTAGT. CDR3 sequence (DNA): TGTGCCAGTAGTGACGGCGGCTTAGGGGCCAACGTCCTGACTTTC. It yields the protein CASSDGGLGANVLTF.

This clone was detected only once. The chain uses TRBV5-1 and TRBJ1-2; 7 bases line up with TRBD1. The V segment lost 0 bases and the J segment 3 bases; nucleotides outside the gene matches: 14. The germline V gene has CDR1 SGHRS and CDR2 YFSETQ. The CDR3 spans 18 residues. CDR3 amino acids: CASSLGTTGIAADYGYTF. The CDR3 DNA sequence: TGCGCCAGCAGCTTGGGAACGACAGGGATCGCCGCGGACTATGGCTACACCTTC.

V and J are TRBV6-1 and TRBJ2-5; D not resolved. Germline assignment: CDR1 MNHNS and CDR2 SASEGT. The V end was cut by 4 bases, the J end by 1 base, with 4 bases between. The CDR3 length is 12 residues. CDR3 in DNA: TGTGCCAGCAGTGCCTCCCAAGAGACCCAGTACTTC. Its translation is CASSASQETQYF.

This chain connects TRBV4-1 to TRBJ2-5, with 10 bases fitting TRBD1. Germline V gene data show CDR1 as MGHRA and CDR2 as YSYEKL. The trim removed 6 bases at V and 4 bases at J, leaving 2 bases unmatched. This CDR3 spans 13 amino acids. The CDR3 loop is CASSRDRGETQYF. CDR3 nucleotide sequence: TGCGCCAGCAGTCGGGACAGGGGAGAGACCCAGTACTTC.

This clone was seen just once. The rearrangement joins TRBV10-1 to TRBJ2-7; D perhaps matches TRBD1 (5 bases). CDR1 and CDR2 (germline): WNHNN, SYGVQD (reference sequence). There are 14 residues in the CDR3. V was cut by 0 bases and J by 0 bases, with 6 bases left in between. The CDR3 DNA reads as TGCGCCAGCAGTGAGTCTACAGGCTCCTACGAGCAGTACTTC. Translation: CASSESTGSYEQYF.

This chain joins TRBV4-3 and TRBJ2-3, with no clear D. The CDR3 is made up of 14 amino acids. Trimming shortened V by 3 bases and J by 0 bases, and 7 bases separated the two germline ends. Per the germline V gene, CDR1 is LGHNA and CDR2 is YSLEER. The CDR3 spells CASSQQTSTDTQYF. In DNA, the CDR3 is TGCGCCAGCAGCCAGCAGACTAGCACAGATACGCAGTATTTT.

This chain uses TRBV7-2 with TRBJ1-1, with D perhaps TRBD1 (5 bases). The CDR3 has 15 amino acids. CDR1 is SGHTA and CDR2 is FQGNSA in the germline V gene. V lost 2 bases and J 5 bases, leaving 15 bases between the germline ends. CDR3 in amino acids: CASSLRAGRETEAFF. CDR3 nucleotide sequence: TGTGCCAGCAGCTTAAGGGCGGGGCGGGAAACTGAAGCTTTCTTT.

The table lists this clone with a count of one. CDR3 residues: CASSVGQTGNTIYF. CDR3 bases: TGTGCCAGCAGCGTAGGACAGACTGGAAACACCATATATTTT. The rearrangement joins TRBV9 to TRBJ1-3; D perhaps matches TRBD1 (5 bases). CDR3 length equals 14 residues. V was trimmed by 0 bases and J by 2 bases, leaving 6 bases between them. Germline V gene sequence: CDR1 SGDLS, CDR2 YYNGEE.

The chain employs TRBV9 and TRBJ2-3; 12 bases are shared with TRBD2. The CDR3 consists of 16 residues. V lost 5 bases to trimming and J lost 4 bases; unmatched junction nucleotides: 8. The germline CDR1 and CDR2 sequences are SGDLS and YYNGEE. CDR3 DNA: TGTGCCAGCAGTGAGACTAGCGGGGGCCTCCCAGATACGCAGTATTTT. This codes for CASSETSGGLPDTQYF.

V and J are TRBV19 and TRBJ2-1, with TRBD2 identical over 11 bases. J lost 0 bases, V lost 6 bases, and 7 bases had no gene match. The CDR3 covers 17 residues. Germline V gene sequence: CDR1 LNHDA, CDR2 SQIVND (reference sequence). The CDR3 sequence: CASRLTSGGSSYNEQFF. For the CDR3, the DNA is TGTGCCAGTAGACTTACTAGCGGGGGAAGCTCCTACAATGAGCAGTTCTTC.

Only one count was recorded for this clone. This rearrangement joins TRBV27 to TRBJ1-5; perhaps TRBD1 as D (5 bases). CDR1 MNHEY and CDR2 SMNVEV come from the germline V gene (reference sequence). CDR3 length: 15 amino acids. V was clipped by 7 bases and J by 4 bases, with 17 bases between them. CDR3: CASTPAGLGNQPQHF. CDR3 coding DNA: TGTGCCAGCACCCCGGCAGGGCTCGGGAATCAGCCCCAGCATTTT.

This chain connects TRBV19 to TRBJ1-4, with D perhaps TRBD1 (6 bases). Germline lookup yields CDR1 LNHDA and CDR2 SQIVND (reference sequence). Between the trimmed V and J ends, which lost 5 bases and 7 bases, there was a span of 17 bases. The CDR3 contains 15 residues. DNA of the CDR3: TGTGCCAGTAGTTTTGTTGCACAGGGAAGTGAAAAACTGTTTTTT. It yields the protein CASSFVAQGSEKLFF.

The chain is built from TRBV11-3 and TRBJ1-3; D gene uncertain. Germline CDR1 is SGHNT and CDR2 is YENEEA. The CDR3 covers 15 residues. Between the trimmed V and J ends, which lost 5 bases and 3 bases, there was a span of 14 bases. CDR3 DNA: TGTGCCAGCAGCCCACGGGGTACATTTGGAAACACCATATATTTT. It translates to CASSPRGTFGNTIYF.

The V gene is TRBV6-1, the J gene TRBJ2-1, with TRBD2 identical over 8 bases. V was pared by 4 bases and J by 6 bases, with 8 bases of the junction left unmatched. There are 15 residues in the CDR3. CDR1 is MNHNS, CDR2 SASEGT, per germline. CDR3 protein: CASSGASGFTNEQFF. CDR3 nucleotide sequence: TGTGCCAGCAGTGGGGCTAGCGGGTTCACCAATGAGCAGTTCTTC.

V usage is TRBV9 and J usage is TRBJ2-3, with 7 nucleotides matching TRBD2. CDR3 size: 14 residues. With 4 bases clipped from V and 2 bases from J, the junction kept 4 bases outside the gene matches. CDR1 and CDR2 from the germline V gene are SGDLS and YYNGEE. The CDR3 loop reads CASSPRGVTDTQYF. The CDR3 DNA follows: TGTGCCAGCAGCCCCCGGGGGGTCACAGATACGCAGTATTTT.

V usage is TRBV28 and J usage is TRBJ1-5, with 9 bases aligning to TRBD1. The CDR3 consists of 18 residues. Germline V gives CDR1 MDHEN, CDR2 SYDVKM. Trimming at V came to 2 bases and at J to 4 bases, leaving 12 bases not matched to a gene. The CDR3 DNA reads as TGTGCCAGCAGTTTACCCCCCGACAGGGGGGGAAGAAATCAGCCCCAGCATTTT. This translates into CASSLPPDRGGRNQPQHF.

This clone was found a few times. The chain is built from TRBV28 and TRBJ2-7; 13 bases line up with TRBD2. The CDR3 is 16 amino acids. Germline V gene lookup returns CDR1 MDHEN and CDR2 SYDVKM. V was pared by 1 base and J by 2 bases, with 2 bases of the junction left unmatched. The CDR3 loop reads CASSLFGLAGAYEQYF. The CDR3, as DNA: TGTGCCAGCAGTTTATTCGGACTAGCGGGGGCCTACGAGCAGTACTTC.

The V gene is TRBV6-5, the J gene TRBJ1-2; possibly TRBD1 for D (6 bases). V lost 7 bases and J 7 bases, leaving 16 bases between the germline ends. Germline loops: CDR1 MNHEY, CDR2 SVGAGI. The CDR3 spans 13 residues. The CDR3 protein is CASTPRGASGYTF. In nucleotides, the CDR3 is TGTGCCAGCACCCCCCGGGGGGCGAGTGGCTACACCTTC.

The chain recombines TRBV27 with TRBJ1-5; a weak D match, TRBD1 (6 bases). Germline assignment: CDR1 MNHEY and CDR2 SMNVEV (reference sequence). There are 13 residues in the CDR3. With 6 bases removed from V and 2 bases from J, the gap between germline ends came to 8 bases. The CDR3 region has the DNA TGTGCCAGCAGGACAGGAGGCAATCAGCCCCAGCATTTT. This gives the protein CASRTGGNQPQHF.

The V call is TRBV6-5, the J call TRBJ1-6; no firm D call. This CDR3 contains 13 residues. V gave up 6 bases and J gave up 6 bases, with 9 bases separating them. The germline CDR1 and CDR2 sequences are MNHEY and SVGAGI. The CDR3 coding sequence is TGTGCCAGCAGAGGCGGAATTAATTCACCCCTCCACTTT. Translated, it gives CASRGGINSPLHF.

The chain couples TRBV19 to TRBJ2-7; maybe TRBD1 (6 bases). The germline CDR1 and CDR2 sequences are LNHDA and SQIVND (reference sequence). V was pared by 1 base and J by 5 bases, with 12 bases between. The CDR3 sequence is 14 residues long. For the CDR3, the DNA is TGTGCCAGTAGTATAGGGCAGGGACAAGACGAGCAGTACTTC. Amino acid sequence: CASSIGQGQDEQYF.

The gene calls are TRBV18 and TRBJ2-7, with TRBD2 matching over 10 bases. The junction had 2 bases not matched to a gene; V was cut back by 3 bases and J by 3 bases. Germline V gene sequence: CDR1 KGHSH, CDR2 LQKENI. CDR3 size: 14 residues. In nucleotides, the CDR3 is TGTGCCAGCTCACCCGGACTAGCGGACTACGAGCAGTACTTC. Translation: CASSPGLADYEQYF.

V gene TRBV4-1 combines with J gene TRBJ2-7; maybe TRBD1 (6 bases). CDR3 size: 15 residues. CDR1 is MGHRA, CDR2 YSYEKL, per germline. V shed 0 bases and J shed 6 bases, with 15 bases lying between them. The CDR3 nucleotides read TGCGCCAGCAGCCAAGATAGGCAGGGGAGCGGCGAGCAGTACTTC. This gives the protein CASSQDRQGSGEQYF.